Presented here are 14 T cell receptor beta chains from one specimen sequenced in a study of human versus mouse CDR3 diversity and MHC coevolution. TCRdb's copy holds only in-frame clones and misses some; the assay was immunoSEQ multiplex PCR. The sample yields about 83,000 clones, roughly 90% seen once. Sequences were obtained from naive CD4+ T cells from blood. Noted subset: CD45RO-negative CD62L-positive naive CD4 T cells. These receptors were collected from a person aged 30 to 70 in good health.

The chain joins TRBV30 to TRBJ2-5, with 8 bases identical to TRBD2. After removal of 5 bases from V and 0 bases from J, the junction contained 11 bases not matched to a gene. CDR1 is GTSNPN, CDR2 SVGIG, per germline (reference sequence). The CDR3 loop spans 16 amino acids. This CDR3 reads CAWGGGGSLYQETQYF. CDR3 nucleotide sequence: TGTGCCTGGGGCGGCGGGGGGTCATTGTACCAAGAGACCCAGTACTTC. Using reference TRBV30 and TRBJ2-5 for the parts outside the CDR3, the full variable domain is SQTIHQWPATLVQPVGSPLSLECTVEGTSNPNLYWYRQAAGRGLQLLFYSVGIGQISSEVPQNLSASRPQDRQFILSSKKLLLSDSGFYLCAWGGGGSLYQETQYFGPGTRLLVL.

This chain connects TRBV30 to TRBJ2-2; 8 nucleotides align to TRBD2. The CDR3 consists of 17 residues. Looked up from germline, CDR1 is GTSNPN and CDR2 is SVGIG (reference sequence). Trimming cost V 0 bases and J 3 bases; bases outside gene matches: 9. The CDR3 nucleotides are TGTGCCTGGAGTGTACTGGGTAGCGGGGCCCACACCGGGGAGCTGTTTTTT. Its protein is CAWSVLGSGAHTGELFF.

The chain joins TRBV5-4 to TRBJ1-3; 8 bases map to TRBD1. Germline V CDR1 and CDR2: SGHNT, YYREEE (reference sequence). V trimming: 0 bases; J trimming: 4 bases; junction bases outside the gene matches: 3. This CDR3 comprises 15 residues. The CDR3 loop is CASSLAGTGGNTIYF. The CDR3 DNA reads as TGTGCCAGCAGCTTGGCCGGGACAGGAGGAAACACCATATATTTT.

CDR3 in DNA: TGTGCCAGCAGCCGGGGACAGCTTATTACTTCCTACGAGCAGTACTTC. Translation gives CASSRGQLITSYEQYF. The rearrangement links TRBV28 to TRBJ2-7, with 7 bases identical to TRBD1. The V and J ends lost 6 bases and 1 base, in that order; junction bases with no gene match: 12. Germline lookup yields CDR1 MDHEN and CDR2 SYDVKM. The CDR3 totals 16 residues. The variable domain in full, completed from reference TRBV28 and TRBJ2-7, reads DVKVTQSSRYLVKRTGEKVFLECVQDMDHENMFWYRQDPGLGLRLIYFSYDVKMKEKGDIPEGYSVSREKKERFSLILESASTNQTSMYLCASSRGQLITSYEQYFGPGTRLTVT.

The rearrangement links TRBV27 to TRBJ1-2, with 9 bases aligning to TRBD1. The CDR3 runs 15 residues. Germline trimming cut 5 bases from V and 7 bases from J; bases unmatched to any gene: 11. CDR1 is MNHEY, CDR2 SMNVEV, per germline (reference sequence). In DNA, the CDR3 is TGTGCCAGCAGTGCAACCGGGACAGGGACGTCTGGCTACACCTTC. Its translation is CASSATGTGTSGYTF.

The genes are TRBV10-3 and TRBJ1-1; D remains ambiguous. CDR3 length: 14 residues. The V end was cut by 5 bases, the J end by 3 bases, with 13 bases between. Looked up from germline, CDR1 is ENHRY and CDR2 is SYGVKD. CDR3 residues: CAISLMGRDTEAFF. For the CDR3, the DNA is TGTGCCATCAGTCTAATGGGCCGTGACACTGAAGCTTTCTTT.

This chain uses TRBV19 with TRBJ2-4; TRBD1 matches 8 bases. The CDR3 sequence is 19 residues long. Trimming cost V 4 bases and J 2 bases; bases outside gene matches: 16. From germline, CDR1 is LNHDA and CDR2 SQIVND (reference sequence). Here the CDR3 DNA reads TGTGCCAGTAGTAGAACAACCCAGGACAGGGAGTGGACCAAAAACATTCAGTACTTC. It yields the protein CASSRTTQDREWTKNIQYF. Together with reference TRBV19 and TRBJ2-4, the CDR3 gives the full variable domain: DGGITQSPKYLFRKEGQNVTLSCEQNLNHDAMYWYRQDPGQGLRLIYYSQIVNDFQKGDIAEGYSVSREKKESFPLTVTSAQKNPTAFYLCASSRTTQDREWTKNIQYFGAGTRLSVL.

Turning to this clone: In the same sample, other DNA sequences code for this CDR3. The V call is TRBV5-1, the J call TRBJ1-1; 7 bases are shared with TRBD1. Per the germline V gene, CDR1 is SGHRS and CDR2 is YFSETQ. The CDR3 has 15 amino acids. With V trimmed by 0 bases and J by 0 bases, 2 bases remained unmatched. In nucleotides, the CDR3 is TGCGCCAGCAGCTTGGGGACAGGATTGAACACTGAAGCTTTCTTT. Its translation: CASSLGTGLNTEAFF.

In DNA, the CDR3 is TGTGCCAGCAGTGATGGGGGCATCAGAACTGAAGCTTTCTTT. Amino acid sequence: CASSDGGIRTEAFF. The genes are TRBV2 and TRBJ1-1; a possible D gene is TRBD1 (6 bases). Germline CDR1 SNHLY, CDR2 FYNNEI. The length of the CDR3 is 14 residues. The V end lost 3 bases, the J end lost 5 bases, and 13 bases lay between the germline ends. Drawing the rest from reference TRBV2 and TRBJ1-1, the complete variable domain is EPEVTQTPSHQVTQMGQEVILRCVPISNHLYFYWYRQILGQKVEFLVSFYNNEISEKSEIFDDQFSVERPDGSNFTLKIRSTKLEDSAMYFCASSDGGIRTEAFFGQGTRLTVV.

This chain connects TRBV10-3 to TRBJ2-2; 9 bases map to TRBD1. The CDR3 extends over 16 amino acids. Trimming at V came to 4 bases and at J to 0 bases, leaving 3 bases not matched to a gene. In germline, CDR1 is ENHRY, CDR2 SYGVKD. CDR3 sequence reads: CAISGGDRANTGELFF. In DNA, the CDR3 is TGTGCCATCAGTGGAGGGGACAGGGCGAACACCGGGGAGCTGTTTTTT.

This clone was recorded only once. The chain joins TRBV5-4 to TRBJ2-7, with 8 positions matching TRBD2. Germline-derived CDR1 and CDR2 are SGHNT and YYREEE (reference sequence). The CDR3 loop spans 16 amino acids. The V and J ends lost 1 base and 3 bases, in that order; junction bases with no gene match: 9. CDR3 region: CASSLSGAGAIYEQYF. CDR3 nucleotides: TGTGCCAGCAGCTTGTCGGGAGCGGGGGCGATCTACGAGCAGTACTTC.

The genes are TRBV28 and TRBJ1-2; 10 bases agree with TRBD1. From germline, CDR1 is MDHEN and CDR2 SYDVKM. The CDR3 is 15 amino acids. The ends lost 6 bases at V and 3 bases at J; junction bases unmatched: 7. CDR3 sequence: CASSQPGQGDYGYTF. The CDR3 DNA reads as TGTGCCAGCAGCCAACCAGGACAGGGGGACTATGGCTACACCTTC.

V gene TRBV6-1 combines with J gene TRBJ2-5; 9 bases line up with TRBD1. The DNA matches TRBJ2-7 better at its end, which makes the J call doubtful. The CDR3 has 14 amino acids. Germline lookup yields CDR1 MNHNS and CDR2 SASEGT. CDR3 protein: CASRVTGGSYEQYF. The CDR3 bases are TGTGCCAGCAGGGTGACAGGGGGCTCCTACGAGCAGTACTTC.

This clone has a single count. The V call is TRBV7-6, the J call TRBJ2-5; 9 nucleotides agree with TRBD2. There are 14 residues in the CDR3. Germline assignment: CDR1 SGHVS and CDR2 FNYEAQ. After removal of 4 bases from V and 5 bases from J, the junction contained 5 bases not matched to a gene. Written as DNA, the CDR3 is TGTGCCAGCAGCTCGGGACTAGCTGGGGAGACCCAGTACTTC. Protein sequence: CASSSGLAGETQYF.